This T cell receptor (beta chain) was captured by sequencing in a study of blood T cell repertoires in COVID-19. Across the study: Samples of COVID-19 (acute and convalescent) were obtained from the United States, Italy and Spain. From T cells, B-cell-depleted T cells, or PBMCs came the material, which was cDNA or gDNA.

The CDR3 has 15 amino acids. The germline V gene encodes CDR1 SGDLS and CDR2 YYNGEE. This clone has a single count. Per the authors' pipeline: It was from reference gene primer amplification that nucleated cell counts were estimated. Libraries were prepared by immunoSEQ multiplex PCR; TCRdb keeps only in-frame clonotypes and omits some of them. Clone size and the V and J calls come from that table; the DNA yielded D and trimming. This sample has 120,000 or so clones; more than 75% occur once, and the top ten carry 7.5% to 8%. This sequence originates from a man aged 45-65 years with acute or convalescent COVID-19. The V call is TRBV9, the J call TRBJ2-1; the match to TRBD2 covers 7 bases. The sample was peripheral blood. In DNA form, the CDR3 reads TGTGGGATCGGGGGAGCGGGATCCAGCTTCAATGAGCAGTTCTTC. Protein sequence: CGIGGAGSSFNEQFF.